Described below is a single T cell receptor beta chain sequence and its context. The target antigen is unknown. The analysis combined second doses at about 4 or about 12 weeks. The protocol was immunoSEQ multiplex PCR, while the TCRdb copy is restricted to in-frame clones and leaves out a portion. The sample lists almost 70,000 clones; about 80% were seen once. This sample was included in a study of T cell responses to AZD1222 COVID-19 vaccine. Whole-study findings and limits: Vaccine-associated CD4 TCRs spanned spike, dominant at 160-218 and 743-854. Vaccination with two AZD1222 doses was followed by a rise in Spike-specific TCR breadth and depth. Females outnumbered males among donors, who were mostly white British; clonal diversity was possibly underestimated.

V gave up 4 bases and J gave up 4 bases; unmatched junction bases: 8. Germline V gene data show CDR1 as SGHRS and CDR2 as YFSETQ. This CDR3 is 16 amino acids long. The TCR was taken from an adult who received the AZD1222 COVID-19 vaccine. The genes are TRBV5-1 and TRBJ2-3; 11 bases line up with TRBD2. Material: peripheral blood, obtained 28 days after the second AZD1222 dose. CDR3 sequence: CASSESLAGGADTQYF. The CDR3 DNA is TGCGCCAGCAGCGAGTCGCTAGCGGGGGGCGCAGATACGCAGTATTTT.